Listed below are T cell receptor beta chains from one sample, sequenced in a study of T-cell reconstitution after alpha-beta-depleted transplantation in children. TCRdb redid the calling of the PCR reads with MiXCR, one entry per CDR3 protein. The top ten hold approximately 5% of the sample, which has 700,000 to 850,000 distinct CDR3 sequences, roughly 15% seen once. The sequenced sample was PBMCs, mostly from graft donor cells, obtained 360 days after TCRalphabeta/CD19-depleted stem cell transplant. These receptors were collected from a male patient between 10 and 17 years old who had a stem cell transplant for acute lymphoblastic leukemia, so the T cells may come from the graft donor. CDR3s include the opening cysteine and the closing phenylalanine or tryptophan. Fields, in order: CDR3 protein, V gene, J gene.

CDR3aa: CSAPSAASGIQETQYF; v_gene: TRBV20-1; j_gene: TRBJ2-5
CDR3aa: CASRPTRRTLSGNTIYF; v_gene: TRBV4-1; j_gene: TRBJ1-3
CDR3aa: CASSQDEWVGTEAFF; v_gene: TRBV4-1; j_gene: TRBJ1-1
CDR3aa: CASSFGTSGEPLYEQYF; v_gene: TRBV5-1; j_gene: TRBJ2-7
CDR3aa: CSARDRRGSSSYEQYF; v_gene: TRBV20-1; j_gene: TRBJ2-7
CDR3aa: CASSQLTGGRSSNEQFF; v_gene: TRBV4-1; j_gene: TRBJ2-1
CDR3aa: CATSDPPGRNIQYF; v_gene: TRBV24-1; j_gene: TRBJ2-4
CDR3aa: CASSMGRDLNEQFF; v_gene: TRBV19; j_gene: TRBJ2-1
CDR3aa: CASRFPLSGRGRDTQYF; v_gene: TRBV7-4; j_gene: TRBJ2-3
CDR3aa: CASSLDLGTDTQYF; v_gene: TRBV5-1; j_gene: TRBJ2-3
CDR3aa: CSARAGQRTDTQYF; v_gene: TRBV20-1; j_gene: TRBJ2-3
CDR3aa: CASSLATGGNEKLFF; v_gene: TRBV7-9; j_gene: TRBJ1-4
CDR3aa: CASSSTVAFF; v_gene: TRBV27; j_gene: TRBJ1-1
CDR3aa: CASRSAGENTGELFF; v_gene: TRBV25-1; j_gene: TRBJ2-2
CDR3aa: CASAHRRGEAFF; v_gene: TRBV5-6; j_gene: TRBJ1-1
CDR3aa: CASSGQYEAFF; v_gene: TRBV6-6; j_gene: TRBJ1-1
CDR3aa: CASSPQQGLETQYF; v_gene: TRBV7-3; j_gene: TRBJ2-5
CDR3aa: CASSLTLAGRGEQFF; v_gene: TRBV11-2; j_gene: TRBJ2-1
CDR3aa: CASSQDFGVYEQYF; v_gene: TRBV14; j_gene: TRBJ2-7
CDR3aa: CASSNVWAEWSIQYF; v_gene: TRBV7-9; j_gene: TRBJ2-4
CDR3aa: CASSQVGLLNTEAFF; v_gene: TRBV4-1; j_gene: TRBJ1-1
CDR3aa: CASRSGLETGDYEQYF; v_gene: TRBV12-3/TRBV12-4; j_gene: TRBJ2-7
CDR3aa: CASIQLGHYNEQFF; v_gene: TRBV27; j_gene: TRBJ2-1
CDR3aa: CASPSRDDEQYF; v_gene: TRBV7-4; j_gene: TRBJ2-7
CDR3aa: CASSESKGRNTEAFF; v_gene: TRBV25-1; j_gene: TRBJ1-1
CDR3aa: CASSPRLAVSYNEQFF; v_gene: TRBV7-9; j_gene: TRBJ2-1
CDR3aa: CASSQGGQGWPQHF; v_gene: TRBV3-1; j_gene: TRBJ1-5
CDR3aa: CASVFLIGTQYF; v_gene: TRBV7-9; j_gene: TRBJ2-5
CDR3aa: CASSPFGGGSEQFF; v_gene: TRBV19; j_gene: TRBJ2-1
CDR3aa: CASSNGFGTNGYTF; v_gene: TRBV6-5; j_gene: TRBJ1-2
CDR3aa: CASSQVAGSSGANVLTF; v_gene: TRBV4-2; j_gene: TRBJ2-6
CDR3aa: CASSYSQTSGFYNEQFF; v_gene: TRBV6-5; j_gene: TRBJ2-1
CDR3aa: CASSFGQVEAFF; v_gene: TRBV5-1; j_gene: TRBJ1-1
CDR3aa: CASPSLLGEETQYF; v_gene: TRBV2; j_gene: TRBJ2-5
CDR3aa: CASSERRSNTEAFF; v_gene: TRBV5-1; j_gene: TRBJ1-1
CDR3aa: CASSPTPGATDTQYF; v_gene: TRBV5-1; j_gene: TRBJ2-3
CDR3aa: CASSLQGHGYTF; v_gene: TRBV5-1; j_gene: TRBJ1-2
CDR3aa: CASSLGTEYNVLTF; v_gene: TRBV27; j_gene: TRBJ2-6
CDR3aa: CAIGGTDTQYF; v_gene: TRBV10-3; j_gene: TRBJ2-3
CDR3aa: CAISELGGWKRNEQFF; v_gene: TRBV10-3; j_gene: TRBJ2-1
CDR3aa: CAISARTGGTGELFF; v_gene: TRBV10-3; j_gene: TRBJ2-2
CDR3aa: CASSQRSMQYF; v_gene: TRBV4-1; j_gene: TRBJ2-3
CDR3aa: CASKQGASMWEQYF; v_gene: TRBV28; j_gene: TRBJ2-7
CDR3aa: CASSSRGQGPETQYF; v_gene: TRBV11-3; j_gene: TRBJ2-5
CDR3aa: CSARGGSEVWGQYF; v_gene: TRBV20-1; j_gene: TRBJ2-7
CDR3aa: CASSQYGLAPYEQYF; v_gene: TRBV4-1; j_gene: TRBJ2-7
CDR3aa: CASGPFVWGPYYEQYF; v_gene: TRBV12-3/TRBV12-4; j_gene: TRBJ2-7
CDR3aa: CASSLDAYEQYF; v_gene: TRBV7-8; j_gene: TRBJ2-7
CDR3aa: CSAQPASGRAGEQYF; v_gene: TRBV20-1; j_gene: TRBJ2-7
CDR3aa: CSAPGLTSTDTQYF; v_gene: TRBV20-1; j_gene: TRBJ2-3
CDR3aa: CASSLLPGRMYTGELFF; v_gene: TRBV5-1; j_gene: TRBJ2-2
CDR3aa: CASSLTRQGAGLAF; v_gene: TRBV5-6; j_gene: TRBJ2-4
CDR3aa: CSGGQGEAKTQYF; v_gene: TRBV29-1; j_gene: TRBJ2-5
CDR3aa: CASSSILGTGGGYGYTF; v_gene: TRBV7-2; j_gene: TRBJ1-2